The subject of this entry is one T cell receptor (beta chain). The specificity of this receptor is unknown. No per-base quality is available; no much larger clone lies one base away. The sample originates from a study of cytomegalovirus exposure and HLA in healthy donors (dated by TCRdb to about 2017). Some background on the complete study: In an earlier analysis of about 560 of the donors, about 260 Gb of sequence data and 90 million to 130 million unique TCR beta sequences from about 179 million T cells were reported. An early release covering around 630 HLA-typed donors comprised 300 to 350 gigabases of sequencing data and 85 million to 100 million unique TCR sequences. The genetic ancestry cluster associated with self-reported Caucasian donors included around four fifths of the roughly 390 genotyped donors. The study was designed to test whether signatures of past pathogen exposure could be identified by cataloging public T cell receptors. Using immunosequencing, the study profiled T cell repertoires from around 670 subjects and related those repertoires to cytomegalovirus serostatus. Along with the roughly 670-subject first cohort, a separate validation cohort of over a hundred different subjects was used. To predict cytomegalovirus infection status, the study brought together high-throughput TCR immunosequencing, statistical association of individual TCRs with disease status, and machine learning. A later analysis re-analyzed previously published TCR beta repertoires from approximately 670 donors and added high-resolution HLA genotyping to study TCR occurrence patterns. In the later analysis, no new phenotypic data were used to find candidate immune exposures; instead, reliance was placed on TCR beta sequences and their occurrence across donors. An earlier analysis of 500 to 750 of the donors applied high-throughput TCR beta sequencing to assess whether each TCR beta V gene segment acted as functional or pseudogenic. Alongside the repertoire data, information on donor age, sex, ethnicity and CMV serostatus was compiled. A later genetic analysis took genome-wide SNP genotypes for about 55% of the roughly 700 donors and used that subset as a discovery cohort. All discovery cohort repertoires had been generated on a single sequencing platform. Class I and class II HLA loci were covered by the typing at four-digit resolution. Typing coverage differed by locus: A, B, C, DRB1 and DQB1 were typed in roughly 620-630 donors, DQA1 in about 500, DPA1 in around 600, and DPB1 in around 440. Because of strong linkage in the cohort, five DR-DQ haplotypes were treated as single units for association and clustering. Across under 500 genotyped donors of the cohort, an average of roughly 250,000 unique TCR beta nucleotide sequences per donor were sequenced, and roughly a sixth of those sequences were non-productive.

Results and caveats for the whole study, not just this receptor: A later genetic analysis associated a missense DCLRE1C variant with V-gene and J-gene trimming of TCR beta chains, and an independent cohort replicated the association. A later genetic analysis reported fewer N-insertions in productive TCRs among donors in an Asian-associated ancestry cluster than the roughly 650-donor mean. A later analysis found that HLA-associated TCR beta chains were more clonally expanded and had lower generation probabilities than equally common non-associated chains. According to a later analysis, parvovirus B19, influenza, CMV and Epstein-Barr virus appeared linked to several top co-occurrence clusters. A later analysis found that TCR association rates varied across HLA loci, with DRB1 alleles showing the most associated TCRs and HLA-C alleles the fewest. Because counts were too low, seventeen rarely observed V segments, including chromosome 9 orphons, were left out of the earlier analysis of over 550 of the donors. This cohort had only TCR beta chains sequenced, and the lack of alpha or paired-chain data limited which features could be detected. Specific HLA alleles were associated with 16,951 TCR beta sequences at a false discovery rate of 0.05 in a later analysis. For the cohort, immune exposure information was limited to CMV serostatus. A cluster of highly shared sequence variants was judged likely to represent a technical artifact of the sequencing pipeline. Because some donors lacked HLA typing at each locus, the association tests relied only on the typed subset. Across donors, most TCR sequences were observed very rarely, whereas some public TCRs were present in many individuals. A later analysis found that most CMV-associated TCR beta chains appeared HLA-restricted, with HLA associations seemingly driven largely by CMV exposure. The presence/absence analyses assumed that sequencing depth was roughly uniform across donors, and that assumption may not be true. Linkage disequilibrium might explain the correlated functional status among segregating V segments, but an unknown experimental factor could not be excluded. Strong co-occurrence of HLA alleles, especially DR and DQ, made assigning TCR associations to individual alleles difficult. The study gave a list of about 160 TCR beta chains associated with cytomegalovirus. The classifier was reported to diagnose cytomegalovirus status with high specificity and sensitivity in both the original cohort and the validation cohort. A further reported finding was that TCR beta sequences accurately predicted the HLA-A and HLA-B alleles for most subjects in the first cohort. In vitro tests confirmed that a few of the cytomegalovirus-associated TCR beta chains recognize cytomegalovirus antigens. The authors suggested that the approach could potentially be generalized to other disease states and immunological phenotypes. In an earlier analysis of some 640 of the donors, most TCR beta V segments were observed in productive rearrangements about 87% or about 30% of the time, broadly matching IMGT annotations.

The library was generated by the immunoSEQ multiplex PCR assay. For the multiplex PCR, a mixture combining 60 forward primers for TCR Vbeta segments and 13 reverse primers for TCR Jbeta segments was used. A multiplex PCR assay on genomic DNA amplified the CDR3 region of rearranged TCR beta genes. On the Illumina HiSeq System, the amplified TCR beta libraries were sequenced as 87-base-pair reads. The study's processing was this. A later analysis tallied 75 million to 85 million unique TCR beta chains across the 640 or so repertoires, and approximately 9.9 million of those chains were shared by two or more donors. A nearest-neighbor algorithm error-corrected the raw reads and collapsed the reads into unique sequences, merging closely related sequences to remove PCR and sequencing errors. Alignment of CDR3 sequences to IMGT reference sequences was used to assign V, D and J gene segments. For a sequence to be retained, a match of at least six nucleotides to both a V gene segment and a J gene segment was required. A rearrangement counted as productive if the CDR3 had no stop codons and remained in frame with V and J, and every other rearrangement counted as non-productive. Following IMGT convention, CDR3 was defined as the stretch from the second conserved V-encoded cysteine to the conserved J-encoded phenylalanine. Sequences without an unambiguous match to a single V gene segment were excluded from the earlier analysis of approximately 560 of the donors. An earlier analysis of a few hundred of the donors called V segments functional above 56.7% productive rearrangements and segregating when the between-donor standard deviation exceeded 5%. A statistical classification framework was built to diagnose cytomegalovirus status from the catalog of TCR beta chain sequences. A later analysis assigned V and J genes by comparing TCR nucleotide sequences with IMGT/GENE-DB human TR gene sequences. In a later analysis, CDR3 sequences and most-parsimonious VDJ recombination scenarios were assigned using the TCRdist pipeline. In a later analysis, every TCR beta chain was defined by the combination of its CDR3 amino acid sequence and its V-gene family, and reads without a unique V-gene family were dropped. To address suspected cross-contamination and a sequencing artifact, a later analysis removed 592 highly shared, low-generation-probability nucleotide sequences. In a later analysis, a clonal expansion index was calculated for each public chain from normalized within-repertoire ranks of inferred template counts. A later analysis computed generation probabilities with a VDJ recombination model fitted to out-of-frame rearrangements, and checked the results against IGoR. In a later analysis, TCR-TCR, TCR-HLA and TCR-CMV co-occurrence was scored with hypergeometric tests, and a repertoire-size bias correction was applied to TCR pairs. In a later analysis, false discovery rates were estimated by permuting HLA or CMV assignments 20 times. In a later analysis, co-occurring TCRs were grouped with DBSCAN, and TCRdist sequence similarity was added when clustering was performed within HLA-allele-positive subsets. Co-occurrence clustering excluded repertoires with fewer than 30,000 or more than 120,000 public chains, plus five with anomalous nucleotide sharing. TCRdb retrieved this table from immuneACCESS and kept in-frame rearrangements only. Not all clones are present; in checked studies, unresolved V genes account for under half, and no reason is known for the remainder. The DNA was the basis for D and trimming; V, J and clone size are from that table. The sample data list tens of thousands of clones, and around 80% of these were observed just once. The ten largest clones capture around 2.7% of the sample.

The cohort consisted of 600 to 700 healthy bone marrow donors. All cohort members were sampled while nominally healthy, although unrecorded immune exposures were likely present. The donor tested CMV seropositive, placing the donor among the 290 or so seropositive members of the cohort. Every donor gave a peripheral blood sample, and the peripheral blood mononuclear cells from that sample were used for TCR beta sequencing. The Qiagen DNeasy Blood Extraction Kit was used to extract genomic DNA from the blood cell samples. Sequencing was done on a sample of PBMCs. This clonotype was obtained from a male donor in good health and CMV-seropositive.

The nucleotide sequence is TGTGCCAGCAGCTTAGATTCGGGAAGGTCCTACGAGCAGTACTTC. Its protein is CASSLDSGRSYEQYF. The chain is made from TRBV7-2 and TRBJ2-7, with a weak D call of TRBD2 (5 bases match). The CDR3 goes from the cysteine to the phenylalanine over 15 residues. Here the CDR3 DNA is all that survives: 45 bases in frame from base 1. Deletion took 1 base off V and 1 base off J, with a span of 11 bases between the germline ends. From a lookup of the germline V gene, CDR1 and CDR2 are SGHTA and FQGNSA.